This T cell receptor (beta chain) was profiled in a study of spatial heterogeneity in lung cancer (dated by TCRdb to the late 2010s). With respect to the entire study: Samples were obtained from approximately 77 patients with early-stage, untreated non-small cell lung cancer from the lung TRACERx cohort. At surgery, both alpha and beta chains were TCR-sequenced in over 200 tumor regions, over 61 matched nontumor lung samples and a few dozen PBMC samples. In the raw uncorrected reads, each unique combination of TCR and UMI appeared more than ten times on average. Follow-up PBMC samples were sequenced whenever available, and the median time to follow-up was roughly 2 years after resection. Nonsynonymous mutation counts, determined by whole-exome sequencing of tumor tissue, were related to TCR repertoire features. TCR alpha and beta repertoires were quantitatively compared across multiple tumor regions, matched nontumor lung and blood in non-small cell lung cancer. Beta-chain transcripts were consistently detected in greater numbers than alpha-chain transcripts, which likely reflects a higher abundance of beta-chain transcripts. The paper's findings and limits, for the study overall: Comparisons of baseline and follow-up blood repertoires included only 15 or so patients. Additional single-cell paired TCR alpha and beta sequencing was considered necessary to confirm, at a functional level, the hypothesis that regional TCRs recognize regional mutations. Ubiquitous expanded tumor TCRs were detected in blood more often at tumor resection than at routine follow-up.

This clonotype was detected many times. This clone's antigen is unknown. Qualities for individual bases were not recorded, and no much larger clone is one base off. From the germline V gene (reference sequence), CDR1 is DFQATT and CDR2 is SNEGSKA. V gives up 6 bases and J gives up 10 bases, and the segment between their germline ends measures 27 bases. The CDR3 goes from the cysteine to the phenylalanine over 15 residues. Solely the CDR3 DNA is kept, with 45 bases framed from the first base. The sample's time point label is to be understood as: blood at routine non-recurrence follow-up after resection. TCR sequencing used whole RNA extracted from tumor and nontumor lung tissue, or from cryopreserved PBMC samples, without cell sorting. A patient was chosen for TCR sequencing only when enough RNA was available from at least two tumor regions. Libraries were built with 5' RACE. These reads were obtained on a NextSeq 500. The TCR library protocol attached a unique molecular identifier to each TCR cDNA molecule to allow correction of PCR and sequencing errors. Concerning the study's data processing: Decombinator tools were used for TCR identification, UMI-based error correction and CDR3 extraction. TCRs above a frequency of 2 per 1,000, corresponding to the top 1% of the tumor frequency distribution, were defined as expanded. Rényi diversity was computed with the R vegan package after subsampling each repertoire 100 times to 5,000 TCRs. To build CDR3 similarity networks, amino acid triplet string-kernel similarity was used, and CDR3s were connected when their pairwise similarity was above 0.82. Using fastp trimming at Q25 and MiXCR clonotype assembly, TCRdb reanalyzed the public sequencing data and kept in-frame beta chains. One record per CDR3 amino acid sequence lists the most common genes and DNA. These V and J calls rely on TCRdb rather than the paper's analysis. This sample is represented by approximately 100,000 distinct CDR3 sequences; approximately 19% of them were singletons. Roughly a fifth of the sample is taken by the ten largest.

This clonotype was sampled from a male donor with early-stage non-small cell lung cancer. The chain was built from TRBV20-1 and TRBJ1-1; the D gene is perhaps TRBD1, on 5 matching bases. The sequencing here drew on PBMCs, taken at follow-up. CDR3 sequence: CSASSPAGPRGGAFF. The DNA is TGCAGTGCCTCCTCCCCGGCTGGTCCACGGGGCGGAGCTTTCTTT.